A selection of T cell receptor beta chains follows, all from one sample in a study of T-cell memory formation after mild COVID-19. Via MiXCR, TCRdb re-called the 5' RACE reads, giving one row per CDR3 protein. The sample consists of roughly 190,000 distinct CDR3 sequences, approximately 10% of them appearing once. Material: PBMCs or a T cell subset sorted from them (not recorded which). The receptors here all came from a man younger than 35 who had mild COVID-19 (a few samples of this study predate the infection). Cell type and time point are not known. Both conserved end residues are part of each CDR3.

v_call: TRBV2; j_call: TRBJ1-5; cdr3_aa: CASSEQGARDQPQHF
v_call: TRBV7-3; j_call: TRBJ2-5; cdr3_aa: CASSLQGRRETQYF
v_call: TRBV6-2/TRBV6-3; j_call: TRBJ1-2; cdr3_aa: CAVGRPGTRYTF
v_call: TRBV27; j_call: TRBJ1-6; cdr3_aa: CASSPRPTGGSSPLHF
v_call: TRBV6-2/TRBV6-3; j_call: TRBJ2-1; cdr3_aa: CASSYNWDRGPYSYNEQFF
v_call: TRBV7-2; j_call: TRBJ2-3; cdr3_aa: CASSPLAGATDTQYF
v_call: TRBV5-1; j_call: TRBJ1-5; cdr3_aa: CASSLTGQNQPQHF
v_call: TRBV12-3/TRBV12-4; j_call: TRBJ1-2; cdr3_aa: CASSPGPRGYTF
v_call: TRBV12-3/TRBV12-4; j_call: TRBJ2-2; cdr3_aa: CASSFTQGRAGELFF
v_call: TRBV7-2; j_call: TRBJ2-1; cdr3_aa: CASSRDNSYNEQFF
v_call: TRBV19; j_call: TRBJ1-1; cdr3_aa: CASSIDREAEAFF
v_call: TRBV5-1; j_call: TRBJ2-5; cdr3_aa: CASSLDSIQETQYF
v_call: TRBV12-3/TRBV12-4; j_call: TRBJ1-1; cdr3_aa: CASSNPPTEAFF
v_call: TRBV7-9; j_call: TRBJ2-7; cdr3_aa: CASSVMAGGHEQYF
v_call: TRBV5-6; j_call: TRBJ1-2; cdr3_aa: CASSLLWGDGYTF
v_call: TRBV18; j_call: TRBJ1-6; cdr3_aa: CASSPLGENSPLHF
v_call: TRBV6-1; j_call: TRBJ1-2; cdr3_aa: CASSVDNYGYTF
v_call: TRBV5-6; j_call: TRBJ2-5; cdr3_aa: CASSLDGGLRKTQYF
v_call: TRBV7-2; j_call: TRBJ1-1; cdr3_aa: CASSGAGGNTEAFF
v_call: TRBV28; j_call: TRBJ2-7; cdr3_aa: CASSSTGGITYEQYF
v_call: TRBV10-3; j_call: TRBJ2-5; cdr3_aa: CAISESRQALQETQYF
v_call: TRBV20-1; j_call: TRBJ2-3; cdr3_aa: CRARGTIDTQYF
v_call: TRBV5-6; j_call: TRBJ2-5; cdr3_aa: CASCRDIQGQETQYF
v_call: TRBV10-3; j_call: TRBJ2-7; cdr3_aa: CAISGHTYEQYF
v_call: TRBV27; j_call: TRBJ1-2; cdr3_aa: CASSPGQERGYTF
v_call: TRBV5-1; j_call: TRBJ2-5; cdr3_aa: CASSRGGSETQYF